This T cell receptor (beta chain) was recorded in a study of blood T cell repertoires in COVID-19. TCRdb's copy holds only in-frame clones and misses some; the assay was immunoSEQ multiplex PCR. The sample lists about 120,000 clones, about four fifths occurring once. This clonotype was obtained from a man in his sixties or seventies with acute or convalescent COVID-19. The sequenced sample was peripheral blood.

The CDR3, as DNA: TGCGCCAGCAGCTCCACAGGGGCCGAGCAGTACTTC. This translates into CASSSTGAEQYF. The chain couples TRBV5-1 to TRBJ2-7, with 7 bases lining up with TRBD1. The CDR3 has 12 residues. Trimming removed 3 bases from V and 6 bases from J; junction bases left unmatched: 3. Germline V gene lookup returns CDR1 SGHRS and CDR2 YFSETQ.